The clone carrying this TCR beta chain was detected only a few times. V shed 5 bases and J shed 0 bases, with 7 bases lying between them. CDR1 and CDR2 from the germline V gene are KGHSH and LQKENI. The CDR3 is 13 residues long. The data belong to a study of early T cells in non-severe SARS-CoV-2 infection. Attached unique molecular identifiers marked individual cDNA molecules. TCRdb re-derived calls from the 5' RACE reads in MiXCR, one entry per CDR3 protein. The data show 27,000 or so distinct CDR3 sequences, around 7% seen once. This sequence joins TRBV18 and TRBJ1-1; no clear D gene. This clonotype was obtained from an adult who was a healthcare worker with PCR-confirmed SARS-CoV-2 infection or an uninfected control (not recorded which). Specimen: whole blood. In nucleotides, the CDR3 is TGTGCCAGCTCAACGGATATGAACACTGAAGCTTTCTTT. This sequence encodes CASSTDMNTEAFF.